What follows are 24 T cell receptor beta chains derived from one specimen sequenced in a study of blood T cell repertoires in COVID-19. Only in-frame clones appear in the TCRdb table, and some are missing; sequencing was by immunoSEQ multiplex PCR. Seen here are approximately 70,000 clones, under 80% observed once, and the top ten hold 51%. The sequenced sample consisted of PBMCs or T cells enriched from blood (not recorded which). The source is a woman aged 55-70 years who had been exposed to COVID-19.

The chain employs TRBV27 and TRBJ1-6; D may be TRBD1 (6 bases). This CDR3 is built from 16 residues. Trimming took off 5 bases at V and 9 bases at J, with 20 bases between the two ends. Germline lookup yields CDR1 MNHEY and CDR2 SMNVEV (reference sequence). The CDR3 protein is CASSQNHGQFTSPLHF. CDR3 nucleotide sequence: TGTGCCAGCAGTCAAAACCACGGACAGTTTACTTCACCCCTCCACTTT.

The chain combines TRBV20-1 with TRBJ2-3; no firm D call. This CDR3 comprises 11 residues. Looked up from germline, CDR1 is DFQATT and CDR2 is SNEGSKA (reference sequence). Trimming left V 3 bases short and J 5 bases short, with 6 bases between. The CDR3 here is CSASPGDTQYF. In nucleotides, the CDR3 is TGCAGTGCTAGCCCAGGAGATACGCAGTATTTT.

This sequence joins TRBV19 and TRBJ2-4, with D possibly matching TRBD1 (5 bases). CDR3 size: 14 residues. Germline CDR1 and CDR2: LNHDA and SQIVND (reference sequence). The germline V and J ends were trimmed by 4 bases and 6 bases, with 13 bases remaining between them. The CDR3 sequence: CASSKGHPGNIQYF. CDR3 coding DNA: TGTGCCAGTAGTAAGGGGCACCCGGGAAACATTCAGTACTTC.

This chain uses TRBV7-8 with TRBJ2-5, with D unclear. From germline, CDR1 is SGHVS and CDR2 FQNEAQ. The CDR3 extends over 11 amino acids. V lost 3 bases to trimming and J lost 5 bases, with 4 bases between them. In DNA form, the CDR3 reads TGTGCCAGCAGCTTCGGGGAGACCCAGTACTTC. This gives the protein CASSFGETQYF. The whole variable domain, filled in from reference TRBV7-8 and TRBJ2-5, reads GAGVSQSPRYKVAKRGQDVALRCDPISGHVSLFWYQQALGQGPEFLTYFQNEAQLDKSGLPSDRFFAERPEGSVSTLKIQRTQQEDSAVYLCASSFGETQYFGPGTRLLVL.

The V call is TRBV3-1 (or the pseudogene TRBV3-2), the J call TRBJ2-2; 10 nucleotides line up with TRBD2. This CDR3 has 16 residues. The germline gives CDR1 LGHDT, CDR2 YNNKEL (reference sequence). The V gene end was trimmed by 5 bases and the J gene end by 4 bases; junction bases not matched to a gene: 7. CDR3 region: CASSKSGGARTGELFF. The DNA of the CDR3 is TGTGCCAGCAGCAAGAGCGGGGGGGCGCGCACCGGGGAGCTGTTTTTT.

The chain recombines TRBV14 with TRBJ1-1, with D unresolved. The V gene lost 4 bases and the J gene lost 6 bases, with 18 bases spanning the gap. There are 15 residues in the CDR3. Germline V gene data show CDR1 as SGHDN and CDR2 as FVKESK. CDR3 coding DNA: TGTGCCAGCAGCCTTTCAATGGGCGGGATCCCTGAAGCTTTCTTT. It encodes CASSLSMGGIPEAFF.

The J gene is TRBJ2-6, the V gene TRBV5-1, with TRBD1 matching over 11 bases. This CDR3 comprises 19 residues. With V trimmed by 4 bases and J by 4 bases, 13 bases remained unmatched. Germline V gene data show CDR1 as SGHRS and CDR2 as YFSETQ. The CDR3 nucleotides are TGCGCCAGCAGCCTACGGGGACAGGGGGTGCCCCAAGGGGCCAACGTCCTGACTTTC. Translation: CASSLRGQGVPQGANVLTF.

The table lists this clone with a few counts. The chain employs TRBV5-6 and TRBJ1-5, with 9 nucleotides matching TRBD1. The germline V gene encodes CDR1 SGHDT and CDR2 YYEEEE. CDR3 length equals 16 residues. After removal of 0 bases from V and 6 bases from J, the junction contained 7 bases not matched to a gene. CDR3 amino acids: CASSLAGQGWAQPQHF. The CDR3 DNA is TGTGCCAGCAGCTTGGCGGGACAGGGATGGGCTCAGCCCCAGCATTTT. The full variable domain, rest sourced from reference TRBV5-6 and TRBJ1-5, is DAGVTQSPTHLIKTRGQQVTLRCSPKSGHDTVSWYQQALGQGPQFIFQYYEEEERQRGNFPDRFSGHQFPNYSSELNVNALLLGDSALYLCASSLAGQGWAQPQHFGDGTRLSIL.

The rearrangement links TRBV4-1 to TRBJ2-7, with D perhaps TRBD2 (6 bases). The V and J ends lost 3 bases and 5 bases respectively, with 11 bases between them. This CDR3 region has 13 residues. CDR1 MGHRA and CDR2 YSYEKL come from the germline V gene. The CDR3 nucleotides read TGCGCCAGCAGCCATCCCGGGAGTGACGAGCAGTACTTC. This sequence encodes CASSHPGSDEQYF.

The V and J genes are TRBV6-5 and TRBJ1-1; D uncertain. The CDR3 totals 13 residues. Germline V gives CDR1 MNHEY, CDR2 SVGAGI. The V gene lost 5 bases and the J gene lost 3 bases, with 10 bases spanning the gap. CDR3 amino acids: CASSNLEDTEAFF. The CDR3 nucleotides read TGTGCCAGCAGTAACCTCGAGGACACTGAAGCTTTCTTT.

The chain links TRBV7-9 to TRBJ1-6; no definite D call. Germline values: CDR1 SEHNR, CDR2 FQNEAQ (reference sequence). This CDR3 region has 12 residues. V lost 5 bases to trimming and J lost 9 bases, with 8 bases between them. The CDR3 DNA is TGTGCCAGCAGCGTGGAGAGTTCACCCCTCCACTTT. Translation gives CASSVESSPLHF.

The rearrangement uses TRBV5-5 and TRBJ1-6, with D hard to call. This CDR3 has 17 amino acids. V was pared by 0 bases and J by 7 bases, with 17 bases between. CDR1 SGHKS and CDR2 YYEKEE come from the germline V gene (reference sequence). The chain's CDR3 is CASSLAPPAGLNSPLHF. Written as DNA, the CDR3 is TGTGCCAGCAGCTTGGCACCCCCGGCGGGATTGAATTCACCCCTCCACTTT.

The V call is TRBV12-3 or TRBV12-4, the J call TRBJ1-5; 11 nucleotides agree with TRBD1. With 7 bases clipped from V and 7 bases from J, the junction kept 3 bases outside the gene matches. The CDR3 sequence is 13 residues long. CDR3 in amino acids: CASKDRGLQPQHF. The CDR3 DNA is TGTGCCAGCAAGGACAGGGGGCTGCAGCCCCAGCATTTT.

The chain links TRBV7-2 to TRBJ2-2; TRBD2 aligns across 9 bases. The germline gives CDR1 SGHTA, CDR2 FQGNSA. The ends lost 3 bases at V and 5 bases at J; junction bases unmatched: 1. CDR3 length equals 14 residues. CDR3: CASSFTSGTGELFF. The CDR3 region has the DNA TGTGCCAGCAGCTTTACTAGCGGGACCGGGGAGCTGTTTTTT.

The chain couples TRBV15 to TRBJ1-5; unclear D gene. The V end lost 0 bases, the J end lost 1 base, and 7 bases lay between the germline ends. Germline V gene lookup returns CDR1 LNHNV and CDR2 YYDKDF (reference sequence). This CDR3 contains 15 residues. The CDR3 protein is CATSRDGGSNQPQHF. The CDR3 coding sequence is TGTGCCACCAGCAGAGACGGCGGAAGCAATCAGCCCCAGCATTTT.

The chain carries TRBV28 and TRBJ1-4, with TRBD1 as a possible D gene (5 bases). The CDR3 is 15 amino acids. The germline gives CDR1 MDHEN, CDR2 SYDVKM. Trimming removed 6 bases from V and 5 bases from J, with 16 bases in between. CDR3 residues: CASRPLDRANEKLFF. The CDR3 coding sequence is TGTGCCAGCAGGCCCCTCGACAGAGCAAATGAAAAACTGTTTTTT.

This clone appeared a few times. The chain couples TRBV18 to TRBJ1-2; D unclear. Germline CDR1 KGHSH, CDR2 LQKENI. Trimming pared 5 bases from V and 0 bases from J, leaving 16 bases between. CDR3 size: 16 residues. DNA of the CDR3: TGTGCCAGCTCAACCGGGTTGGGAGGCGCTAACTATGGCTACACCTTC. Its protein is CASSTGLGGANYGYTF.

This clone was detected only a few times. CDR3 region: CASRLLPVGGRRSDTQYF. CDR3 in DNA: TGTGCAAGTCGCTTACTCCCAGTTGGCGGGAGGAGATCAGATACGCAGTATTTT. This chain connects TRBV12-2 to TRBJ2-3; the listed D gene, TRBD2, was not tested against the DNA. TRBV12-2 is a recognized pseudogene. The CDR3 runs 18 residues.

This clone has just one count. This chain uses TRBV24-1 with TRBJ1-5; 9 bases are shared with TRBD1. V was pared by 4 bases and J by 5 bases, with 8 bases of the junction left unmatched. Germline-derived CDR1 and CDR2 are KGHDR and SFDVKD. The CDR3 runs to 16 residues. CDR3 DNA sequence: TGTGCCACCAGTGAAACCGGGACAGGGACAGATCAGCCCCAGCATTTT. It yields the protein CATSETGTGTDQPQHF.

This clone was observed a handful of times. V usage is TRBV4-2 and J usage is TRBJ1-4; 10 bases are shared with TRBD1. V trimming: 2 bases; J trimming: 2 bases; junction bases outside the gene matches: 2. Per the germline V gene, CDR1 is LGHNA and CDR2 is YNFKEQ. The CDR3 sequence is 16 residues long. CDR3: CASSQKTGGTNEKLFF. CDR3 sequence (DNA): TGTGCCAGCAGCCAAAAGACAGGGGGCACTAATGAAAAACTGTTTTTT.

The CDR3 is CASSLGGKNTEAFF. The DNA of the CDR3 is TGTGCCAGCAGCTTAGGCGGGAAGAACACTGAAGCTTTCTTT. V gene TRBV7-6 combines with J gene TRBJ1-1; D is unresolved. Germline lookup yields CDR1 SGHVS and CDR2 FNYEAQ. Trimming left V 1 base short and J 1 base short, with 7 bases between. This CDR3 comprises 14 residues.

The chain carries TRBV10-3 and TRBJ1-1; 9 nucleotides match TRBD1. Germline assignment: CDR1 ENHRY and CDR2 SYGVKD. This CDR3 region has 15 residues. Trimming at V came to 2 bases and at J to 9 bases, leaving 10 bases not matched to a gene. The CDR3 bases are TGTGCCATCAGTGAGGGGAGTGGGACAGGGCGGCAAGCTTTCTTT. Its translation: CAISEGSGTGRQAFF.

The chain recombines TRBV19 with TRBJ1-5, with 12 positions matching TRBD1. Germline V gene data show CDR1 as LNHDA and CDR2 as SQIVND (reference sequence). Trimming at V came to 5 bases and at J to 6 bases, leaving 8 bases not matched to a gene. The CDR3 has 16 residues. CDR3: CASSQPGQGAGQPQHF. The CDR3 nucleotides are TGTGCCAGTAGTCAACCGGGACAGGGGGCGGGTCAGCCCCAGCATTTT.

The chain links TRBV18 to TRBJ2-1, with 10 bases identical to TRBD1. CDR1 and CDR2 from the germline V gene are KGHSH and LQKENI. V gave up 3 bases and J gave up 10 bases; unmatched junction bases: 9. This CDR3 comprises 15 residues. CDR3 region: CASSPGQGSGEEQFF. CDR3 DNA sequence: TGTGCCAGCTCACCGGGACAGGGGAGTGGGGAGGAGCAGTTCTTC.